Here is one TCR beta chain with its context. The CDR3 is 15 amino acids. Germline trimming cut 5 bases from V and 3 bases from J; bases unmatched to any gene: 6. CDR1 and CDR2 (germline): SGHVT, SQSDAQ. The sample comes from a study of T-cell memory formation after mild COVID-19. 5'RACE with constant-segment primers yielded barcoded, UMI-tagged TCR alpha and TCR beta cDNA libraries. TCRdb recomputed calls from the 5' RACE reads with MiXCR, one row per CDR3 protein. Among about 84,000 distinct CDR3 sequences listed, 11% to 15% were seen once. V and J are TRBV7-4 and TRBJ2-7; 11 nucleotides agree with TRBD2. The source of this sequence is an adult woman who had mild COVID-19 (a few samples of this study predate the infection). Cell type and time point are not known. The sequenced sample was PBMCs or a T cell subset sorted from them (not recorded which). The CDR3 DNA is TGTGCCAGCAGCCAAGGGACTAGCGGAGTCTACGAGCAGTACTTC. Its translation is CASSQGTSGVYEQYF. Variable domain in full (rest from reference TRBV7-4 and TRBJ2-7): GAGVSQSPRYKVAKRGRDVALRCDSISGHVTLYWYRQTLGQGSEVLTYSQSDAQRDKSGRPSGRFSAERPERSVSTLKIQRTEQGDSAVYLCASSQGTSGVYEQYFGPGTRLTVT.